The sequence of this T cell receptor (beta chain) was determined in a study of T cells in Graves' hyperthyroidism and ophthalmopathy. General study findings and limits: Ophthalmopathy and stable hyperthyroidism were told apart by a 13 V-J model.

Researchers amplified the TCR beta CDR3 regions from RNA transcripts. First-round RT-PCR with HTBI primers amplified the TCR CDR3 region. TCRdb recomputed calls from the multiplex PCR reads with MiXCR, one row per CDR3 protein. The profile shows roughly 600,000 distinct CDR3 sequences, more than 12% of them singletons. Any patient presenting with uncontrolled infection, other autoimmune disease, pregnancy or lactation was left out. PBMCs came from about 10 ml fresh peripheral blood. Germline CDR1 MNHEY, CDR2 SMNVEV (reference sequence). Trimming removed 7 bases from V and 8 bases from J; junction bases left unmatched: 13. The CDR3 sequence is 16 residues long. On this clonotype: The antigen is undetermined.

The J gene is TRBJ2-1, the V gene TRBV27, with 11 positions matching TRBD1. The source is a woman aged 45 to 65 with Graves' ophthalmopathy. Sequenced input: blood. Written as DNA, the CDR3 is TGTGCCAGCACCCGAAGGACAGGGGGCAATTTTTATGAGCAGTTCTTC. Its translation: CASTRRTGGNFYEQFF.